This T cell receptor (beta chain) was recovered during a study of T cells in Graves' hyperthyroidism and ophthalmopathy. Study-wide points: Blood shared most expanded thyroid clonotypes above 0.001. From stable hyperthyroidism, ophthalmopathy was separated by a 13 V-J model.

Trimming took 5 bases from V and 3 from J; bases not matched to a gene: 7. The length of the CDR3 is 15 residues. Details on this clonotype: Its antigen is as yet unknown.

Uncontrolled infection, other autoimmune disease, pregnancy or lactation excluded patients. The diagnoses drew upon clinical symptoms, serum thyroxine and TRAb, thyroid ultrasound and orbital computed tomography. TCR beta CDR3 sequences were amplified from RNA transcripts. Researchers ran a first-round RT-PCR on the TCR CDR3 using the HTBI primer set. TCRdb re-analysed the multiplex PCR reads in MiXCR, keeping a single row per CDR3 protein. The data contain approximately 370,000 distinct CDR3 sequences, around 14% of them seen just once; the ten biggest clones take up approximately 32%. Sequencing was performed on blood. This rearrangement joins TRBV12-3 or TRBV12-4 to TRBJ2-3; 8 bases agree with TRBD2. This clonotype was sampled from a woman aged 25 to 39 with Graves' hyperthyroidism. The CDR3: CASSGLAPTTDTQYF. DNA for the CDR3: TGTGCCAGCAGTGGACTAGCTCCTACAACAGATACGCAGTATTTT.